The 16 T cell receptor beta chains listed next were all sequenced from one sample in a study of molecular identifiers for immune sequencing clone quantification. TCRdb passed the PCR reads through MiXCR, listing each CDR3 protein once. The data hold 85,000 to 90,000 distinct CDR3 sequences, with 15% to 20% observed a single time. Specimen: naive CD8+ T cells from blood, with Jurkat cell RNA spiked in. Sample subset: FACS-sorted CD8+CD4-CCR7+CD45RA+ naive T cells. These receptors were obtained from a human donor in good health. Some libraries in this study had Jurkat cell RNA spiked in.

The V call is TRBV4-3, the J call TRBJ2-3; D perhaps matches TRBD2 (5 bases). This CDR3 region has 15 residues. V lost 4 bases and J lost 0, with 11 bases in between. CDR1 and CDR2 (germline): LGHNA, YSLEER. DNA for the CDR3: TGCGCCAGCAGCCCGGGAATGACTAGCACAGATACGCAGTATTTT. It translates to CASSPGMTSTDTQYF.

A word on this clonotype: A much larger clone is a single base away; this may be a read error. This sequence joins TRBV5-6 and TRBJ2-7; D not resolved. The CDR3 totals 15 residues. V was cut by 4 bases and J by 0 bases, with 14 bases left in between. CDR1 is SGHDT and CDR2 is YYEEEE in the germline V gene. The DNA for the CDR3 is TGTGCCAGCAGCCCTTACCGGACGGGCTCCTACGAGCAGTACTTC. Translated, it gives CASSPYRTGSYEQYF.

The V call is TRBV6-5, the J call TRBJ1-4; maybe TRBD1 (5 bases). V was pared by 5 bases and J by 3 bases, with 22 bases between. CDR3 size: 18 residues. The germline V gene has CDR1 MNHEY and CDR2 SVGAGI. CDR3 nucleotides: TGTGCCAGCAGTCTCTCCTCCTGGGACGCCGCAGCTAATGAAAAACTGTTTTTT. Translation gives CASSLSSWDAAANEKLFF.

This clonotype has at least ten counts. The V gene is TRBV9, the J gene TRBJ2-3; TRBD1 aligns across 7 bases. V lost 0 bases, J lost 1 base, and 2 bases stayed unmatched. The V gene's germline CDR1 is SGDLS and CDR2 YYNGEE. This CDR3 is built from 15 residues. DNA for the CDR3: TGTGCCAGCAGCGTAGAAGGGGGCGGCACAGATACGCAGTATTTT. This encodes CASSVEGGGTDTQYF.

This clonotype occurred many times. The V gene is TRBV6-6, the J gene TRBJ1-1; TRBD1 aligns across 8 bases. Germline loops: CDR1 MNHNY, CDR2 SVGAGI (reference sequence). With 0 bases clipped from V and 0 bases from J, the junction kept 0 bases outside the gene matches. This CDR3 spans 15 amino acids. CDR3 coding DNA: TGTGCCAGCAGTTACTCGACAGGGGTGAACACTGAAGCTTTCTTT. It translates to CASSYSTGVNTEAFF.

This clonotype occurred many times. This rearrangement joins TRBV29-1 to TRBJ2-7; D is unresolved. Germline CDR1 is SQVTM and CDR2 is ANQGSEA. The CDR3 consists of 10 residues. The V end was cut by 6 bases, the J end by 5 bases, with 8 bases between. The CDR3 sequence is CSVEKDEQYF. The CDR3, as DNA: TGCAGCGTAGAGAAGGACGAGCAGTACTTC.

Points on this clonotype: A read error may be the cause here, since a much bigger clone is one base away. The chain combines TRBV7-9 with TRBJ2-5; 8 nucleotides line up with TRBD2. The CDR3 length is 15 residues. The germline gives CDR1 SEHNR, CDR2 FQNEAQ (reference sequence). CDR3: CASSLLAGIQEAQYF. DNA of the CDR3: TGTGCCAGCAGCTTACTAGCGGGCATTCAAGAGGCCCAGTACTTC.

This clonotype has ten or more counts. The chain is built from TRBV4-1 and TRBJ2-7; 7 bases agree with TRBD1. CDR3 length equals 17 residues. V was pared by 4 bases and J by 3 bases, with 15 bases of the junction left unmatched. The germline gives CDR1 MGHRA, CDR2 YSYEKL. The CDR3 sequence: CASSLRTRTGLDYEQYF. CDR3 sequence (DNA): TGCGCCAGCAGCCTCCGAACTCGGACAGGCCTAGACTACGAGCAGTACTTC.

This clonotype has at least ten counts. This sequence joins TRBV10-2 and TRBJ2-7, with D possibly being TRBD1 (6 bases). This CDR3 comprises 15 residues. Germline V CDR1 and CDR2: WSHSY, SAAADI. V was trimmed by 3 bases and J by 1 base, leaving 13 bases between them. The DNA of the CDR3 is TGCGCCAGCAGTGATGGGGCAGGGGTTTCCTACGAGCAGTACTTC. It yields the protein CASSDGAGVSYEQYF.

In the case of this clonotype: A single base separates this from a much larger clone, so it may be a read error. This rearrangement joins TRBV7-6 to TRBJ1-1; tentatively, D is TRBD1 (5 bases). CDR1 is SGHVS, CDR2 FNYEAQ, per germline. CDR3 size: 14 residues. V lost 2 bases to trimming and J lost 6 bases, with 13 bases between them. The CDR3 reads CASSLLTVGAEAFF. The CDR3 DNA is TGTGCCAGCAGCTTACTGACAGTTGGAGCTGAAGCTTTCTTT.

This clonotype came up many times. This chain uses TRBV7-6 with TRBJ1-3; 9 bases are shared with TRBD1. Germline assignment: CDR1 SGHVS and CDR2 FNYEAQ. This CDR3 region has 15 residues. Germline trimming cut 5 bases from V and 4 bases from J; bases unmatched to any gene: 6. CDR3 amino acids: CASSLGQGTGNTIYF. The CDR3 nucleotides are TGTGCCAGCAGCCTAGGACAGGGGACGGGAAACACCATATATTTT.

This clonotype has a count of ten or more. The V and J genes are TRBV24-1 and TRBJ2-5, with D maybe TRBD1 (5 bases). Germline CDR1 reads KGHDR; CDR2 reads SFDVKD. This CDR3 is built from 13 residues. Trimming cost V 9 bases and J 0 bases, with 10 bases left between them. CDR3 bases: TGTGCCACCCAAGACAGACACCAAGAGACCCAGTACTTC. Protein: CATQDRHQETQYF.

This clonotype was observed many times. J is TRBJ1-1 and V is TRBV4-3; no clear D gene. Trimming pared 0 bases from V and 4 bases from J, leaving 9 bases between. This CDR3 is built from 14 residues. Germline V gives CDR1 LGHNA, CDR2 YSLEER. The CDR3 sequence: CASSQDYTVTEAFF. The CDR3 coding sequence is TGCGCCAGCAGCCAAGATTACACAGTCACTGAAGCTTTCTTT.

This clonotype was seen repeatedly, ten times or more. The V gene is TRBV4-3, the J gene TRBJ2-7; a weak D match, TRBD1 (6 bases). This CDR3 contains 14 residues. Trimming shortened V by 2 bases and J by 4 bases, and 12 bases separated the two germline ends. CDR1 is LGHNA, CDR2 YSLEER, per germline. The CDR3 here is CASSQFKGQYEQYF. DNA of the CDR3: TGCGCCAGCAGCCAATTTAAAGGACAGTACGAGCAGTACTTC.

The J gene is TRBJ2-1, the V gene TRBV7-9; 10 bases fit TRBD2. Germline trimming cut 3 bases from V and 3 bases from J; bases unmatched to any gene: 2. Per germline, CDR1 SEHNR and CDR2 FQNEAQ (reference sequence). The length of the CDR3 is 15 residues. The CDR3 here is CASSFLAGDYNEQFF. DNA of the CDR3: TGTGCCAGCAGCTTTCTAGCGGGAGACTACAATGAGCAGTTCTTC.

This clonotype was found many times. This sequence joins TRBV15 and TRBJ1-1, with TRBD1 matching over 9 bases. CDR1 is LNHNV, CDR2 YYDKDF, per germline (reference sequence). The J segment lost 8 bases and the V segment lost 5 bases, leaving 3 bases of the junction unmatched. This CDR3 is 12 amino acids long. The CDR3 here is CATSRQGVEAFF. Written as DNA, the CDR3 is TGTGCCACCAGCCGACAGGGGGTGGAAGCTTTCTTT.